The 28 T cell receptor beta chains below all came from one sample that was sequenced in a study of blood T cells in healthy people across ages. A second PCR, run for about 6 to 11 cycles, used a sample-barcoded 5' primer plus a J-beta primer mix. TCRdb redid the calling of the 5' RACE reads with MiXCR, one entry per CDR3 protein. The sample lists about 580,000 distinct CDR3 sequences, around half occurring once. The source material was blood. These receptors originate from a man of 80 years or more in good health.

Only a few counts were recorded for this clonotype. The chain carries TRBV20-1 and TRBJ2-2; D might be TRBD1 (6 bases). The ends were cut back, 4 bases at V and 4 bases at J, with 13 bases in the middle. CDR1 is DFQATT and CDR2 is SNEGSKA in the germline V gene (reference sequence). This CDR3 spans 14 amino acids. The CDR3 loop reads CSATWTATTGELFF. The CDR3 bases are TGCAGTGCTACATGGACAGCGACCACCGGGGAGCTGTTTTTT.

Worth noting for this clonotype: No conserved phenylalanine or tryptophan ends this CDR3, so it is likely a read error. J is TRBJ2-6 and V is TRBV27; 9 bases align to TRBD1. CDR3 length: 14 residues. The germline V gene has CDR1 MNHEY and CDR2 SMNVEV (reference sequence). CDR3 residues: CASSQRQGVNVLTL. The CDR3 DNA reads as TGTGCCAGCAGTCAACGACAGGGGGTCAACGTCCTGACTTTA.

V is TRBV7-8 and J is TRBJ2-2; D is uncertain. V was clipped by 1 base and J by 2 bases, with 8 bases between them. This CDR3 has 15 amino acids. CDR1 and CDR2 from the germline V gene are SGHVS and FQNEAQ. CDR3 in amino acids: CASSLVQRNTGELFF. CDR3 bases: TGTGCCAGCAGCTTAGTTCAGAGAAACACCGGGGAGCTGTTTTTT.

This clonotype has more than one count but fewer than ten. The chain couples TRBV10-3 to TRBJ1-6; D perhaps matches TRBD1 (5 bases). CDR1 is ENHRY, CDR2 SYGVKD, per germline. This CDR3 has 13 amino acids. The germline V and J ends were trimmed by 3 bases and 9 bases, with 9 bases remaining between them. CDR3 in amino acids: CAISELGASPLHF. CDR3 coding DNA: TGTGCCATCAGTGAACTTGGGGCTTCACCCCTCCACTTT.

Turning to this clonotype: Possible read error: a much larger clone is one base away. The V gene is TRBV6-6, the J gene TRBJ2-3; D is unclear. Per germline, CDR1 MNHNY and CDR2 SVGAGI (reference sequence). This CDR3 has 11 residues. CDR3 in amino acids: CVSSPYDTQYF. The CDR3 DNA reads as TGTGTCAGCAGCCCCTATGATACGCAGTATTTT.

This clonotype was detected only a few times. The V gene is TRBV7-2, the J gene TRBJ2-7, with D hard to call. CDR3 length: 14 residues. Trimming left V 4 bases short and J 0 bases short, with 10 bases between. Germline CDR1 is SGHTA and CDR2 is FQGNSA. The CDR3 spells CASSSDPYSYEQYF. DNA for the CDR3: TGTGCCAGCAGCTCGGATCCCTACTCCTACGAGCAGTACTTC.

This clonotype was seen only once. The V gene is TRBV7-8, the J gene TRBJ2-1; either TRBD1 or TRBD2 may supply D (5 bases each). V was trimmed by 5 bases and J by 6 bases, leaving 17 bases between them. The germline V gene has CDR1 SGHVS and CDR2 FQNEAQ. This CDR3 comprises 15 residues. The CDR3 bases are TGTGCCAGCAGCCCCGGGGCCGGGAATCTCAATGAGCAGTTCTTC. Translated, it gives CASSPGAGNLNEQFF. The variable domain in full, completed from reference TRBV7-8 and TRBJ2-1, reads GAGVSQSPRYKVAKRGQDVALRCDPISGHVSLFWYQQALGQGPEFLTYFQNEAQLDKSGLPSDRFFAERPEGSVSTLKIQRTQQEDSAVYLCASSPGAGNLNEQFFGPGTRLTVL.

The V and J genes are TRBV7-9 and TRBJ2-5; TRBD2 matches at 12 bases. The CDR3 runs 14 residues. V lost 7 bases and J lost 3; bases outside the gene matches: 3. The germline V gene has CDR1 SEHNR and CDR2 FQNEAQ (reference sequence). The CDR3 reads CASISSGGEETQYF. CDR3 coding DNA: TGTGCCAGCATATCTAGCGGGGGGGAAGAGACCCAGTACTTC.

In its sample, this clonotype was seen a few times. V is TRBV7-9 and J is TRBJ2-5; D remains unclear. The V gene's germline CDR1 is SEHNR and CDR2 FQNEAQ (reference sequence). V lost 5 bases, J lost 7 bases, and 11 bases lay in between. The length of the CDR3 is 12 residues. The CDR3 here is CASSHERGTQYF. The DNA of the CDR3 is TGTGCCAGCAGCCATGAACGAGGGACCCAGTACTTC.

The chain is built from TRBV27 and TRBJ2-5; 10 nucleotides match TRBD1. After removal of 5 bases from V and 3 bases from J, the junction contained 18 bases not matched to a gene. The CDR3 is 19 residues long. In germline, CDR1 is MNHEY, CDR2 SMNVEV (reference sequence). CDR3 region: CASSRRQGALIRGKETQYF. The CDR3 DNA reads TGTGCCAGCAGTCGCAGACAGGGGGCGTTGATTAGGGGGAAAGAGACCCAGTACTTC.

This clonotype is a singleton in its sample. The rearrangement links TRBV6-4 to TRBJ1-1, with a possible D match to TRBD1 (5 bases). The CDR3 covers 16 residues. Germline V gene sequence: CDR1 MRHNA, CDR2 SNTAGT. V was shortened by 5 bases and J by 0 bases, with 16 bases between the two germline ends. The CDR3 here is CASSRERGVMNTEAFF. CDR3 nucleotide sequence: TGTGCCAGCAGTCGGGAACGGGGCGTCATGAACACTGAAGCTTTCTTT.

Written as DNA, the CDR3 is TGTGCCAGCAAGCCGGAGGTAAACGGGGAAAAACTGTTTTTT. This gives the protein CASKPEVNGEKLFF. The chain couples TRBV12-3 or TRBV12-4 to TRBJ1-4; D gene unclear. The V end was cut by 7 bases, the J end by 8 bases, with 17 bases between. This CDR3 has 14 residues.

The chain recombines TRBV11-1 with TRBJ2-5, with D possibly matching TRBD1 (6 bases). Between the trimmed V and J ends, which lost 6 bases and 1 base, there was a span of 12 bases. Germline V lookup: CDR1 SGHAT, CDR2 FQDESV (reference sequence). This CDR3 is built from 14 residues. The CDR3 coding sequence is TGTGCCAGCAGAGCCCCACAGGGCCAAGAGACCCAGTACTTC. It encodes CASRAPQGQETQYF.

This clonotype was picked up one time. The rearrangement links TRBV2 to TRBJ2-1, with 11 bases lining up with TRBD2. From germline, CDR1 is SNHLY and CDR2 FYNNEI. The CDR3 length is 15 residues. V shed 6 bases, J shed 8 bases, and the junction held 9 bases outside the gene matches. CDR3 bases: TGTGCCAGCAGAGGAACTAGCGGGAGTAGTTATGAGCAGTTCTTC. This codes for CASRGTSGSSYEQFF.

The chain carries TRBV28 and TRBJ2-4, with TRBD2 matching over 7 bases. The J call is in doubt because the DNA end fits TRBJ2-7 better. There are 15 residues in the CDR3. Germline V gene sequence: CDR1 MDHEN, CDR2 SYDVKM. CDR3 sequence: CASSFLQAGPYEQYF. In DNA, the CDR3 is TGTGCCAGCAGTTTTCTTCAAGCGGGGCCCTACGAGCAGTACTTC.

V gene TRBV9 combines with J gene TRBJ2-1, with D uncertain. CDR1 SGDLS and CDR2 YYNGEE come from the germline V gene. The V and J ends lost 3 bases and 5 bases respectively, with 15 bases between them. The length of the CDR3 is 15 residues. The CDR3 is CASSAIGLTHNEQFF. CDR3 bases: TGTGCCAGCAGCGCGATAGGGTTGACCCACAATGAGCAGTTCTTC. Drawing the rest from reference TRBV9 and TRBJ2-1, the complete variable domain is DSGVTQTPKHLITATGQRVTLRCSPRSGDLSVYWYQQSLDQGLQFLIQYYNGEERAKGNILERFSAQQFPDLHSELNLSSLELGDSALYFCASSAIGLTHNEQFFGPGTRLTVL.

J is TRBJ1-1 and V is TRBV2; a possible D gene is TRBD1 (5 bases). Germline V CDR1 and CDR2: SNHLY, FYNNEI. V lost 6 bases, J lost 8 bases, and 10 bases lay in between. This CDR3 is 11 amino acids long. The CDR3 sequence is CASRATEEAFF. In DNA, the CDR3 is TGTGCCAGCAGGGCGACAGAGGAAGCTTTCTTT.

The genes are TRBV20-1 and TRBJ2-3; tentative D call: TRBD2 (5 bases). With 4 bases removed from V and 0 bases from J, the gap between germline ends came to 17 bases. The CDR3 runs 16 residues. Germline lookup yields CDR1 DFQATT and CDR2 SNEGSKA (reference sequence). The CDR3 DNA follows: TGCAGTGCTAAAGGCCGTTCCGGGGTTAGCACAGATACGCAGTATTTT. As protein: CSAKGRSGVSTDTQYF.

The rearrangement uses TRBV3-1 and TRBJ2-7, with D hard to call. The CDR3 is made up of 14 amino acids. The ends were cut back, 5 bases at V and 1 base at J, with 12 bases in the middle. Germline CDR1 and CDR2: LGHDT and YNNKEL (reference sequence). The CDR3 loop is CASSYEDGSYEQYF. In DNA form, the CDR3 reads TGTGCCAGCAGCTACGAGGACGGATCCTACGAGCAGTACTTC.

The rearrangement joins TRBV20-1 to TRBJ2-1; TRBD2 matches 11 bases. The germline gives CDR1 DFQATT, CDR2 SNEGSKA (reference sequence). The CDR3 consists of 14 residues. The junction had 6 bases not matched to a gene; V was cut back by 6 bases and J by 5 bases. The CDR3 here is CSAPSSGRNNEQFF. The CDR3 nucleotides are TGCAGTGCCCCGTCTAGCGGGAGGAACAATGAGCAGTTCTTC.

The chain is built from TRBV20-1 and TRBJ2-1, with D possibly TRBD1 on 6 matching bases. V shed 4 bases and J shed 0 bases, with 13 bases lying between them. This CDR3 contains 15 residues. Per the germline V gene, CDR1 is DFQATT and CDR2 is SNEGSKA (reference sequence). CDR3 nucleotides: TGCAGTGCTAACCCAGGGGTTAGCTCCTACAATGAGCAGTTCTTC. This translates into CSANPGVSSYNEQFF.

With regard to this clonotype: This may be a read error, as it is one base from a much larger clone. The chain combines TRBV11-2 with TRBJ1-2; no clear D gene. Germline loops: CDR1 SGHAT, CDR2 FQNNGV. Trimming stripped 0 bases from V and 2 bases from J, with 13 bases between. This CDR3 spans 16 amino acids. CDR3 protein: CASSLDQWKDNYGYTF. As DNA, the CDR3 is TGTGCCAGCAGCTTAGATCAGTGGAAGGACAACTATGGCTACACCTTC.

V usage is TRBV6-1 and J usage is TRBJ2-7; tentative D call: TRBD2 (7 bases). This CDR3 is built from 15 residues. Germline lookup yields CDR1 MNHNS and CDR2 SASEGT. Trimming left V 6 bases short and J 2 bases short, with 17 bases between. CDR3 amino acids: CASRGQVGGPYEQYF. Here the CDR3 DNA reads TGTGCCAGCAGGGGCCAGGTCGGGGGGCCCTACGAGCAGTACTTC.

The rearrangement joins TRBV2 to TRBJ2-1; 8 nucleotides match TRBD2. The CDR3 length is 13 residues. Germline V lookup: CDR1 SNHLY, CDR2 FYNNEI. V shed 5 bases, J shed 9 bases, and the junction held 6 bases outside the gene matches. As DNA, the CDR3 is TGTGCCAGCAGTCCCCTACTAGCGGCTGAGCAGTTCTTC. Protein: CASSPLLAAEQFF.

The chain recombines TRBV12-3 or TRBV12-4 with TRBJ2-4; 7 nucleotides line up with TRBD1. With 3 bases clipped from V and 5 bases from J, the junction kept 4 bases outside the gene matches. The CDR3 consists of 14 residues. The CDR3: CASSFTTGENIQYF. The DNA of the CDR3 is TGTGCCAGCAGTTTCACAACAGGGGAAAACATTCAGTACTTC.

On this clonotype itself: The junction differs from germline at one of its ends, possibly a read error. The rearrangement joins TRBV7-2 to TRBJ2-1; perhaps TRBD2 as D (5 bases). CDR3 length equals 15 residues. CDR1 is SGHTA, CDR2 FQGNSA, per germline. The CDR3 region has the DNA TGTGCCAGCACATCCCTCGCCGGAGGCCCCAATGAGCGGTTCTTC. This encodes CASTSLAGGPNERFF.

There are many counts of this clonotype. The rearrangement joins TRBV6-6 to TRBJ1-1; D uncertain. Germline-derived CDR1 and CDR2 are MNHNY and SVGAGI (reference sequence). The V end was cut by 6 bases, the J end by 3 bases, with 8 bases between. This CDR3 is 12 amino acids long. The CDR3 DNA is TGTGCCAGCAGCCAGGCCGACACTGAAGCTTTCTTT. This gives the protein CASSQADTEAFF.

The chain has TRBV20-1 and TRBJ2-5; the match to TRBD1 covers 10 bases. Germline V lookup: CDR1 DFQATT, CDR2 SNEGSKA (reference sequence). This CDR3 spans 14 amino acids. Trimming took 6 bases from V and 5 from J; bases not matched to a gene: 9. CDR3 residues: CSAFGGTGAETQYF. The CDR3 coding sequence is TGCAGTGCGTTCGGAGGGACAGGGGCCGAGACCCAGTACTTC.